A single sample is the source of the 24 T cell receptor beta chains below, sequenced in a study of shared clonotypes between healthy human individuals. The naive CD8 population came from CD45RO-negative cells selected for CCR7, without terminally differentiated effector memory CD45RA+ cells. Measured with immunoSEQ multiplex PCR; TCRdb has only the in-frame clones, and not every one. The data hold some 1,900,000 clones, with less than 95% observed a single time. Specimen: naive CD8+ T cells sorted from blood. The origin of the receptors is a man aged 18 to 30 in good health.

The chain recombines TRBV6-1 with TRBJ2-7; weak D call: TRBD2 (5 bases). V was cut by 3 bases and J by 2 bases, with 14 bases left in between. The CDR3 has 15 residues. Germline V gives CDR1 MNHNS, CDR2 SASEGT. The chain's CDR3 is CASSEAGWATYEQYF. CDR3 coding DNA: TGTGCCAGCAGTGAGGCGGGTTGGGCAACCTACGAGCAGTACTTC.

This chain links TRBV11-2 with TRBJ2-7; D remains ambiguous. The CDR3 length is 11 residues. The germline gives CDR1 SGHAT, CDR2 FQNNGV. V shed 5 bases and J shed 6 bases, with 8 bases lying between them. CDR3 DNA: TGTGCCAGCAGCCAAGGGTCCGAGCAGTACTTC. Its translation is CASSQGSEQYF. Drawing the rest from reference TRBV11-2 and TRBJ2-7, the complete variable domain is EAGVAQSPRYKIIEKRQSVAFWCNPISGHATLYWYQQILGQGPKLLIQFQNNGVVDDSQLPKDRFSAERLKGVDSTLKIQPAKLEDSAVYLCASSQGSEQYFGPGTRLTVT.

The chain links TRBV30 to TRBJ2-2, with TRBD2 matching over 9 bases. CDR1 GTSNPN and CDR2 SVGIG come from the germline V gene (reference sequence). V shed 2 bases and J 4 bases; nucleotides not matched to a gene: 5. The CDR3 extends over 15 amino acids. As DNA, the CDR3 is TGTGCCTGGAGTAGCGGGACTAGCTCCACCGGGGAGCTGTTTTTT. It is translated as CAWSSGTSSTGELFF.

The CDR3 DNA is TGTGCCAGTAGTATTTGGGGCAAAGGAAACACCATATATTTT. Its translation: CASSIWGKGNTIYF. The chain employs TRBV19 and TRBJ1-3, with D perhaps matching TRBD1 (5 bases). Germline CDR1 and CDR2: LNHDA and SQIVND (reference sequence). The V end was cut by 3 bases, the J end by 4 bases, with 10 bases between. This CDR3 contains 14 residues. Combining the CDR3 with reference TRBV19 and TRBJ1-3 gives the whole variable domain DGGITQSPKYLFRKEGQNVTLSCEQNLNHDAMYWYRQDPGQGLRLIYYSQIVNDFQKGDIAEGYSVSREKKESFPLTVTSAQKNPTAFYLCASSIWGKGNTIYFGEGSWLTVV.

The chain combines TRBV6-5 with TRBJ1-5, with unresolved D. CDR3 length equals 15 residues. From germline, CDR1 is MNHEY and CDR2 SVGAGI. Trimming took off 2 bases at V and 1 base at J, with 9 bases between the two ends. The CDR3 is CASSYRETSNQPQHF. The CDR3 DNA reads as TGTGCCAGCAGTTACAGGGAAACGAGCAATCAGCCCCAGCATTTT.

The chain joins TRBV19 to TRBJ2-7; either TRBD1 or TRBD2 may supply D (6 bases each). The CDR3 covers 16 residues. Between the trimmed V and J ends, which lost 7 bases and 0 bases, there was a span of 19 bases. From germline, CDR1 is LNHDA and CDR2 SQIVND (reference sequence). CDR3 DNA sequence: TGTGCCAGTACTCCGTCGGGGGCAGGCTTCTCCTACGAGCAGTACTTC. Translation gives CASTPSGAGFSYEQYF.

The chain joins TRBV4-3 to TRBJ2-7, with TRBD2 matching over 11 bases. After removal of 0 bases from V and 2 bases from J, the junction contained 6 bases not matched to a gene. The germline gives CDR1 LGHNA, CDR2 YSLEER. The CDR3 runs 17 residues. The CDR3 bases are TGCGCCAGCAGCCAAGATAGCCTAGCGGGAGGTGCCTACGAGCAGTACTTC. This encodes CASSQDSLAGGAYEQYF.

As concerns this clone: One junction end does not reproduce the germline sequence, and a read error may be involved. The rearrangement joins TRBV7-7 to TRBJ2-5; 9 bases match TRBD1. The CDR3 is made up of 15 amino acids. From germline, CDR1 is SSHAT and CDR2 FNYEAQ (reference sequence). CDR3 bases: TGTGCTAGCAGCACCTGGGACAGGGAGGGGGAGACCCAGTACTTC. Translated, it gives CASSTWDREGETQYF.

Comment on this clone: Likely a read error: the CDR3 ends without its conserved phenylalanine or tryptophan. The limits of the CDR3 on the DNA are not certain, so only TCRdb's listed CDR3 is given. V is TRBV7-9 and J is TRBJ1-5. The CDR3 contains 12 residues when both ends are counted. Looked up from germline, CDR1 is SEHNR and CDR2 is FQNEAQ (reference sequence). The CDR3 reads CASSGEMGGIEL.

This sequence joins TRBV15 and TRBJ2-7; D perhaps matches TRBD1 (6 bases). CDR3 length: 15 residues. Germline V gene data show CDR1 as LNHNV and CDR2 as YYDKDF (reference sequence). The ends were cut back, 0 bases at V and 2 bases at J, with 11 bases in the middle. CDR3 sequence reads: CATSREGTPTYEQYF. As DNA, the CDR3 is TGTGCCACCAGCAGAGAAGGGACACCCACCTACGAGCAGTACTTC.

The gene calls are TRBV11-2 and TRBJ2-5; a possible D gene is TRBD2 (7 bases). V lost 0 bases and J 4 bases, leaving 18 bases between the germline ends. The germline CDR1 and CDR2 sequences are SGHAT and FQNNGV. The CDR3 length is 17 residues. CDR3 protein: CASSLDILRGGRETQYF. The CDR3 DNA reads TGTGCCAGCAGCTTAGATATTTTAAGGGGGGGTAGAGAGACCCAGTACTTC. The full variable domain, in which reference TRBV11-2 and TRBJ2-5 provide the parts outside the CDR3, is EAGVAQSPRYKIIEKRQSVAFWCNPISGHATLYWYQQILGQGPKLLIQFQNNGVVDDSQLPKDRFSAERLKGVDSTLKIQPAKLEDSAVYLCASSLDILRGGRETQYFGPGTRLLVL.

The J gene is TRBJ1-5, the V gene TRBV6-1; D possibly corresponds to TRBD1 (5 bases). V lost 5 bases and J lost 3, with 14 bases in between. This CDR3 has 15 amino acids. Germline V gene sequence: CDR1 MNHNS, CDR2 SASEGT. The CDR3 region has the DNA TGTGCCAGCAGTAAAAGCCAGGGCGCCAATCAGCCCCAGCATTTT. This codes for CASSKSQGANQPQHF.

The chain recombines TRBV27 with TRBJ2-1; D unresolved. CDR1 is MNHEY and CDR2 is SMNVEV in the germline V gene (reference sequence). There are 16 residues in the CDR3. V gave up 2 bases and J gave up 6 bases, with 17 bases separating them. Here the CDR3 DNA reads TGTGCCAGCAGTTTAGTCGACACAGTGGGGATCAATGAGCAGTTCTTC. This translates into CASSLVDTVGINEQFF.

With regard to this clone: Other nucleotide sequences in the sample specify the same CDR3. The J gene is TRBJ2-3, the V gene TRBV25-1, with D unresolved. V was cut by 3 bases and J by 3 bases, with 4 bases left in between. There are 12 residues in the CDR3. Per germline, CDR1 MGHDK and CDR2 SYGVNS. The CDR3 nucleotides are TGTGCCAGCAGTGACCTGACAGATACGCAGTATTTT. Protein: CASSDLTDTQYF.

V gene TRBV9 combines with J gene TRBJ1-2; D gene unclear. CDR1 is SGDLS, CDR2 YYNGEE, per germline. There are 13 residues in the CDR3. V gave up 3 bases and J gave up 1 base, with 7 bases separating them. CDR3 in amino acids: CASSEDGNYGYTF. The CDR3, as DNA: TGTGCCAGCAGCGAGGACGGTAACTATGGCTACACCTTC.

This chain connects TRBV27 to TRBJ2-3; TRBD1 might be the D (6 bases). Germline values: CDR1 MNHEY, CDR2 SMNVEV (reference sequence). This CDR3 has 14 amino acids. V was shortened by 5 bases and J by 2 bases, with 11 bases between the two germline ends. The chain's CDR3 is CASSRGINTDTQYF. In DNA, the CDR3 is TGTGCCAGCAGTAGGGGGATTAACACAGATACGCAGTATTTT.

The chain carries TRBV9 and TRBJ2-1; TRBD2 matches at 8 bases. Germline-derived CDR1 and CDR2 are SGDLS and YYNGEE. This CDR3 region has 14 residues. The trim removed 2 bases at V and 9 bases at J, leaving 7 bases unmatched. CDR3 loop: CASSVSGGPGEQFF. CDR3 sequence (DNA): TGTGCCAGCAGCGTGAGCGGGGGCCCGGGTGAGCAGTTCTTC.

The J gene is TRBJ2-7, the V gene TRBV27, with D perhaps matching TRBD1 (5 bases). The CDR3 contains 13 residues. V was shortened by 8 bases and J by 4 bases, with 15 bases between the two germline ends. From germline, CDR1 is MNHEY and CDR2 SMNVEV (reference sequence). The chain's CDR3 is CASLPKGKYEQYF. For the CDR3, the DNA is TGTGCCAGCCTCCCAAAGGGGAAGTACGAGCAGTACTTC.

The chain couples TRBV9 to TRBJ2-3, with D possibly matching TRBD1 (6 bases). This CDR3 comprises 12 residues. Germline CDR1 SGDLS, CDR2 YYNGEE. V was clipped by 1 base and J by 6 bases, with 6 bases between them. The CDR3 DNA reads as TGTGCCAGCAGCGTAACAGGGGATACGCAGTATTTT. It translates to CASSVTGDTQYF.

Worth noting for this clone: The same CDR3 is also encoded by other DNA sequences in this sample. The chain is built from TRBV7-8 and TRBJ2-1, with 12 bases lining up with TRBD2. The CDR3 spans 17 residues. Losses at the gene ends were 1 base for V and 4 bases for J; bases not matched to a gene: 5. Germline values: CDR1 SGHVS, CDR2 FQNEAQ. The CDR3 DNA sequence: TGTGCCAGCAGCTTAGGGCTAGCGGGAGGGCCTTACAATGAGCAGTTCTTC. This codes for CASSLGLAGGPYNEQFF.

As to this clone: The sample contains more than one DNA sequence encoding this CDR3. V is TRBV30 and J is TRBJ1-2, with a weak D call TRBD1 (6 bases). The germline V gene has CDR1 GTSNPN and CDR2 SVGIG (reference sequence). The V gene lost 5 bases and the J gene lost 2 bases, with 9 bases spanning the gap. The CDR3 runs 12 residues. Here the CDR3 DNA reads TGTGCCTGGGAGGGACAAAACTATGGCTACACCTTC. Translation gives CAWEGQNYGYTF.

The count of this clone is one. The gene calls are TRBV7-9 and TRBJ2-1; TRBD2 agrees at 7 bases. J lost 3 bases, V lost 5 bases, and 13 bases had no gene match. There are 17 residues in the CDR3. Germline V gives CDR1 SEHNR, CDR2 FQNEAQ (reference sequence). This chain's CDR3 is CASSPPGGTFYYNEQFF. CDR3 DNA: TGTGCCAGCAGCCCCCCCGGGGGGACCTTCTACTACAATGAGCAGTTCTTC.

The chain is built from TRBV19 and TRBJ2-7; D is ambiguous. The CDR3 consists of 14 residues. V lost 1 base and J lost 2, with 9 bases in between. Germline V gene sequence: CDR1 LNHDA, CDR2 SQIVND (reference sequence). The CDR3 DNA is TGTGCCAGTAGTATAGTCGACACCCCCTACGAGCAGTACTTC. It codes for CASSIVDTPYEQYF.

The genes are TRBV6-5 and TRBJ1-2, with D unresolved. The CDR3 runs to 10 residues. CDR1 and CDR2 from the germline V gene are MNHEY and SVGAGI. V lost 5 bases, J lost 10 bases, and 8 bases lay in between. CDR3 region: CASSVGFYTF. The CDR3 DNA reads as TGTGCCAGCAGTGTGGGTTTCTACACCTTC.